This T cell receptor beta chain was captured by sequencing in a study of blood T cell repertoires in COVID-19. Study overall: COVID-19 samples from acute and convalescent phases originated in the United States, Italy and Spain.

Germline CDR1 reads MNHEY; CDR2 reads SVGAGI. V lost 5 bases, J lost 0 bases, and 11 bases lay in between. The CDR3 loop spans 15 amino acids. Repertoires were generated with immunoSEQ multiplex PCR, while TCRdb's copy carries only in-frame clones and drops some. The sample has more than 100,000 clones, around 90% seen once. The V and J genes are TRBV6-5 and TRBJ1-3; D may be TRBD1 (5 bases). The receptor's source is a man in his forties or fifties in a cohort sampled during active COVID-19. The sample consisted of peripheral blood. The DNA of the CDR3 is TGTGCCAGCAGTCTCAGGGAAAGCTCTGGAAACACCATATATTTT. Translated: CASSLRESSGNTIYF.